The 14 T cell receptor beta chains given below trace back to one sample, sequenced in a study of response to subunit inactivated influenza vaccine. TCRdb called the RT-PCR reads again in MiXCR, with one record for every CDR3 protein. In the table there are about 190,000 distinct CDR3 sequences, roughly 14% of which are singletons. Sequenced here: CD8+ T cells sorted from PBMCs, sampled roughly 5 days after vaccination. These receptors all stem from a man in his forties or fifties who received an inactivated influenza vaccine.

This clonotype showed up just a few times. The chain couples TRBV6-2 or TRBV6-3 to TRBJ2-1; D ambiguous. The V and J ends lost 0 bases and 9 bases respectively, with 6 bases between them. This CDR3 has 12 amino acids. Germline CDR1 and CDR2: MNHEY and SVGEGT. This CDR3 is CASSYSRFEQFF. DNA for the CDR3: TGTGCCAGCAGTTACTCGAGGTTTGAGCAGTTCTTC.

As to this clonotype: One end of the junction fails to match germline, which may point to a read error. The V call is TRBV30, the J call TRBJ2-7; tentative D call: TRBD1 (5 bases). The CDR3 extends over 11 amino acids. The germline V gene has CDR1 GTSNPN and CDR2 SVGIG (reference sequence). CDR3: CAWSTETALDF. The CDR3 DNA reads TGTGCCTGGAGTACCGAGACAGCCTTAGACTTC.

This clonotype was counted a few times. The gene calls are TRBV7-9 and TRBJ1-5; D gene unclear. The CDR3 covers 15 residues. The ends were cut back, 5 bases at V and 1 base at J, with 12 bases in the middle. CDR1 is SEHNR, CDR2 FQNEAQ, per germline (reference sequence). In DNA, the CDR3 is TGTGCCAGCAGCCGCTCGTCGGGGAGCAATCAGCCCCAGCATTTT. It translates to CASSRSSGSNQPQHF.

This clonotype showed up just a few times. This rearrangement joins TRBV4-1 to TRBJ1-5; 7 nucleotides align to TRBD1. The trim removed 2 bases at V and 3 bases at J, leaving 10 bases unmatched. In germline, CDR1 is MGHRA, CDR2 YSYEKL. The CDR3 length is 17 residues. The CDR3 reads CASSQFRQGGTNQPQHF. CDR3 bases: TGCGCCAGCAGCCAATTTAGACAGGGAGGAACCAATCAGCCCCAGCATTTT.

This clonotype came up a few times. V usage is TRBV12-3 or TRBV12-4 and J usage is TRBJ2-3, with D perhaps matching TRBD1 or TRBD2 (6 bases each). Deletions cut 2 bases from V and 6 bases from J, with 18 bases between. The CDR3 totals 16 residues. This CDR3 reads CASSLSGRGRADTQYF. Written as DNA, the CDR3 is TGTGCCAGCAGTTTATCGGGTCGGGGGCGCGCGGATACGCAGTATTTT.

V is TRBV9 and J is TRBJ2-7; unclear D gene. From germline, CDR1 is SGDLS and CDR2 YYNGEE. The CDR3 sequence is 13 residues long. The V gene lost 4 bases and the J gene lost 7 bases, with 15 bases spanning the gap. The DNA of the CDR3 is TGTGCCAGCAGCCCCCTCCCGAAGGAAGAGCAGTACTTC. This translates into CASSPLPKEEQYF.

This clonotype showed up just a few times. This chain joins TRBV7-9 and TRBJ2-7; D may be TRBD2 (6 bases). With 4 bases removed from V and 4 bases from J, the gap between germline ends came to 17 bases. The CDR3 loop spans 15 amino acids. The germline V gene has CDR1 SEHNR and CDR2 FQNEAQ (reference sequence). CDR3 region: CASSSPEGAGYEQYF. In DNA form, the CDR3 reads TGTGCCAGCAGCTCCCCAGAAGGGGCGGGGTACGAGCAGTACTTC.

This sequence joins TRBV11-2 and TRBJ2-1; D may be TRBD2 (5 bases). There are 17 residues in the CDR3. V lost 0 bases, J lost 4 bases, and 16 bases lay in between. Per the germline V gene, CDR1 is SGHAT and CDR2 is FQNNGV. The CDR3 sequence is CASSLDWALGGYNEQFF. The CDR3 DNA reads TGTGCCAGCAGCTTAGATTGGGCACTAGGCGGATACAATGAGCAGTTCTTC.

In this sample, this clonotype turned up a few times. This chain links TRBV28 with TRBJ2-1; 12 nucleotides agree with TRBD2. The V gene's germline CDR1 is MDHEN and CDR2 SYDVKM. This CDR3 region has 19 residues. With V trimmed by 7 bases and J by 1 base, 14 bases remained unmatched. The chain's CDR3 is CASTSEGLAGGLSYNEQFF. The CDR3 coding sequence is TGTGCCAGCACAAGCGAGGGGCTAGCGGGAGGGCTTTCCTACAATGAGCAGTTCTTC.

This clonotype has more than one count but fewer than ten. V is TRBV12-3 or TRBV12-4 and J is TRBJ1-1; D unresolved. The CDR3 totals 11 residues. V was cut by 5 bases and J by 10 bases, with 11 bases left in between. CDR3 sequence reads: CASSPRGPAFF. For the CDR3, the DNA is TGTGCCAGCAGTCCACGAGGGCCAGCTTTCTTT.

In this sample, this clonotype turned up many times. The rearrangement links TRBV27 to TRBJ2-7, with no clear D. The ends were cut back, 5 bases at V and 2 bases at J, with 13 bases in the middle. Germline V gives CDR1 MNHEY, CDR2 SMNVEV (reference sequence). This CDR3 has 14 residues. CDR3 in DNA: TGTGCCAGCAGTCCGGTGGACCGAGCCTACGAGCAGTACTTC. Translation: CASSPVDRAYEQYF.

This clonotype has just a few counts. The CDR3 sequence is CASSLLHTSGGVSYNEQFF. Here the CDR3 DNA reads TGCGCCAGCAGCCTATTGCATACTAGCGGGGGGGTCTCCTACAATGAGCAGTTCTTC. This chain uses TRBV4-1 with TRBJ2-1; 13 positions match TRBD2. The CDR3 spans 19 residues. The junction had 9 bases not matched to a gene; V was cut back by 4 bases and J by 0 bases. Germline CDR1 is MGHRA and CDR2 is YSYEKL.

The CDR3 DNA reads as TGTGCCAGCAGCACGAATTTCAAGACCCAGTACTTC. Translating gives CASSTNFKTQYF. The chain employs TRBV5-6 and TRBJ2-5; D is undetermined. CDR1 is SGHDT and CDR2 is YYEEEE in the germline V gene. V was pared by 4 bases and J by 6 bases, with 10 bases between. This CDR3 region has 12 residues.

Only a few counts were recorded for this clonotype. The genes are TRBV2 and TRBJ1-6, with TRBD1 identical over 7 bases. The CDR3 contains 16 residues. V lost 6 bases, J lost 7 bases, and 12 bases stayed unmatched. Germline loops: CDR1 SNHLY, CDR2 FYNNEI. The CDR3: CASSGLDGTENSPLHF. The CDR3 coding sequence is TGTGCCAGCAGCGGGCTTGATGGGACAGAGAATTCACCCCTCCACTTT. The full variable domain, in which reference TRBV2 and TRBJ1-6 provide the parts outside the CDR3, is EPEVTQTPSHQVTQMGQEVILRCVPISNHLYFYWYRQILGQKVEFLVSFYNNEISEKSEIFDDQFSVERPDGSNFTLKIRSTKLEDSAMYFCASSGLDGTENSPLHFGNGTRLTVT.